This TCR beta chain was captured by sequencing in a study of blood T cell repertoires in COVID-19. Looking at the study overall: Sites across the United States, Italy and Spain contributed samples from acute and convalescent COVID-19. T cells, B-cell-depleted T cells, or PBMCs supplied cDNA or gDNA.

In the original analysis: Amplification with reference gene primers provided the estimates of nucleated cell counts. Sequencing was performed with immunoSEQ multiplex PCR; in TCRdb, only in-frame clones are kept and a portion is missing. V and J calls and clone size are given by that table; D and trimming were obtained from the DNA. The data contain over 200,000 clones, approximately 85% of them singletons. This CDR3 is built from 14 residues. V shed 2 bases and J shed 0 bases, with 6 bases lying between them. CDR1 and CDR2 from the germline V gene are MNHNS and SASEGT. This chain joins TRBV6-1 and TRBJ2-3, with D possibly TRBD2 on 5 matching bases. The sequence derives from a human donor in a cohort sampled during active COVID-19. Input material: peripheral blood. CDR3 residues: CASSEQRSTDTQYF. CDR3 nucleotide sequence: TGTGCCAGCAGTGAACAGCGGAGCACAGATACGCAGTATTTT.